This T cell receptor beta chain was sequenced for a study of blood T cell repertoires in COVID-19. As for the study in general: Donors in the United States, Italy and Spain gave samples during acute or convalescent COVID-19.

Profiling relied on immunoSEQ multiplex PCR, and the TCRdb table lists in-frame clones only, not all of them. The sample carries about 160,000 clones, 79% recorded once. During active infection, Seattle patients enrolled and were then monitored through disease. V shed 1 base and J shed 7 bases, with 14 bases lying between them. The CDR3 contains 16 residues. The germline V gene encodes CDR1 SGHTA and CDR2 FQGTGA. This clonotype was sampled from a woman aged 55-69 years with COVID-19, enrolled during active disease. The V and J genes are TRBV7-3 and TRBJ1-6; D possibly corresponds to TRBD1 (6 bases). Sequencing was performed on peripheral blood. CDR3 coding DNA: TGTGCCAGCAGCTTAAATCCCAGGGACACCAATTCACCCCTCCACTTT. Amino acid sequence: CASSLNPRDTNSPLHF.